The clone carrying this TCR beta chain has just a few counts. What it binds is unknown. The V and J ends lost 10 bases and 5 bases respectively, with 14 bases between them. There are 12 residues in the CDR3. Germline loops: CDR1 LNHDA, CDR2 SQIVND (reference sequence). This sample was included in a study of OX40 agonist ivuxolimab in advanced cancers. Whole-study findings and limits: Expanded clones were, on average, more numerous in CD8+ T cells than in CD4+.

Here immunoSEQ multiplex PCR was the method, and the copy in TCRdb shows in-frame clones only, minus some. The sample consists of 80,000 to 95,000 clones, approximately 91% of them appearing once. This sequence was found in an adult with an advanced solid tumor such as melanoma, head and neck, liver or kidney cancer. The chain is built from TRBV19 and TRBJ2-5; no definite D call. Source: CD4+ or CD8+ T cells sorted from blood, taken in a trial of the OX40 agonist ivuxolimab. The CDR3 DNA reads as TGTGCCACTAGGGCCCGGTCGGAGACCCAGTACTTC. Translating it yields CATRARSETQYF.